One sample yielded the 10 T cell receptor beta chains listed below, sequenced in a study of human thymus T cells. Resections from corrective heart surgery provided thymus tissue. Data came from immunoSEQ multiplex PCR; TCRdb stores just in-frame clones and leaves some out. The sample gives under 95,000 clones, around 95% of which show up once; about 0.03% is in the top ten. Sequencing was done on a sample of thymus tissue. These receptors came from a girl less than two years old with a congenital heart defect but otherwise immunologically healthy.

V is TRBV5-5 and J is TRBJ2-7, with D tentatively TRBD1 (7 bases). V was trimmed by 0 bases and J by 2 bases, leaving 12 bases between them. The CDR3 extends over 15 amino acids. Per the germline V gene, CDR1 is SGHKS and CDR2 is YYEKEE (reference sequence). In nucleotides, the CDR3 is TGTGCCAGCAGCTTGGCCTGCAGGGGGGCCTACGAGCAGTACTTC. This encodes CASSLACRGAYEQYF.

This chain connects TRBV28 to TRBJ2-1; D is unresolved. This CDR3 contains 14 residues. Germline V CDR1 and CDR2: MDHEN, SYDVKM. Trimming cost V 5 bases and J 5 bases, with 13 bases left between them. The CDR3 nucleotides read TGTGCCAGCAGTGCCCTGAGGAAGGACAATGAGCAGTTCTTC. Protein sequence: CASSALRKDNEQFF.

This clone was counted a single time. This sequence joins TRBV7-2 and TRBJ2-1; 10 positions agree with TRBD2. Looked up from germline, CDR1 is SGHTA and CDR2 is FQGNSA. V shed 3 bases, J shed 6 bases, and the junction held 5 bases outside the gene matches. The CDR3 sequence is 15 residues long. The CDR3 DNA follows: TGTGCCAGCAGCTTCCTAGCGGGAGTGGTCAATGAGCAGTTCTTC. The encoded protein is CASSFLAGVVNEQFF.

V and J are TRBV30 and TRBJ2-7; D call uncertain. The CDR3 covers 15 residues. The V end was cut by 3 bases, the J end by 0 bases, with 15 bases between. Germline V gene sequence: CDR1 GTSNPN, CDR2 SVGIG (reference sequence). CDR3 protein: CAWSVPQLSSYEQYF. CDR3 nucleotide sequence: TGTGCCTGGAGCGTCCCACAGCTGAGCTCCTACGAGCAGTACTTC.

The chain has TRBV10-3 and TRBJ1-1; tentative D call: TRBD1 (5 bases). The CDR3 has 18 residues. V lost 3 bases, J lost 6 bases, and 26 bases lay in between. Germline V gene lookup returns CDR1 ENHRY and CDR2 SYGVKD. The chain's CDR3 is CAISDKPPGARADAEAFF. Written as DNA, the CDR3 is TGTGCCATCAGTGATAAACCACCCGGGGCCAGGGCCGACGCTGAAGCTTTCTTT.

V gene TRBV18 combines with J gene TRBJ2-1; weak D call: TRBD2 (6 bases). Germline V gene lookup returns CDR1 KGHSH and CDR2 LQKENI. The CDR3 totals 13 residues. V was shortened by 1 base and J by 9 bases, with 10 bases between the two germline ends. The CDR3 DNA reads TGTGCCAGCTCACCACGTGTGGGGGGTGAGCAGTTCTTC. It codes for CASSPRVGGEQFF.

This clone was observed once. The V and J genes are TRBV18 and TRBJ2-3, with TRBD1 matching over 8 bases. The CDR3 spans 16 residues. V lost 4 bases to trimming and J lost 0 bases; unmatched junction nucleotides: 6. Per germline, CDR1 KGHSH and CDR2 LQKENI. CDR3 nucleotide sequence: TGTGCCAGCTCACTCGGGACAGGCCATAGCACAGATACGCAGTATTTT. Protein product: CASSLGTGHSTDTQYF.

This chain connects TRBV27 to TRBJ2-1; 11 bases are shared with TRBD2. The germline gives CDR1 MNHEY, CDR2 SMNVEV (reference sequence). The CDR3 runs to 14 residues. With 5 bases clipped from V and 9 bases from J, the junction kept 6 bases outside the gene matches. As DNA, the CDR3 is TGTGCCAGCAGTCTACTAGCGGGAGCGGGTGAGCAGTTCTTC. Amino acid sequence: CASSLLAGAGEQFF.

The chain uses TRBV6-1 and TRBJ2-3, with TRBD2 as a possible D gene (6 bases). The CDR3 spans 15 residues. The V end was cut by 4 bases, the J end by 0 bases, with 11 bases between. Germline assignment: CDR1 MNHNS and CDR2 SASEGT. The CDR3 nucleotides read TGTGCCAGCAGTGTCCCCCGGGGGAGCACAGATACGCAGTATTTT. Translating it yields CASSVPRGSTDTQYF.

V and J are TRBV5-6 and TRBJ1-3, with unresolved D. Germline V lookup: CDR1 SGHDT, CDR2 YYEEEE. V lost 1 base to trimming and J lost 0 bases, with 17 bases between them. CDR3 length: 18 residues. CDR3 bases: TGTGCCAGCAGCTTGCGGCTTTCAGGACGTAGCTCTGGAAACACCATATATTTT. Amino acid sequence: CASSLRLSGRSSGNTIYF.